The 11 T cell receptor beta chains below all came from one sample that was sequenced in a study of T-cell memory formation after mild COVID-19. TCRdb analysed the 5' RACE reads with MiXCR anew, one entry per CDR3 protein. The sample lists tens of thousands of distinct CDR3 sequences, roughly 15% occurring once. The sequencing input was PBMCs or a T cell subset sorted from them (not recorded which). The receptors come from a man between 18 and 29 years old who had mild COVID-19 (a few samples of this study predate the infection). Cell type and time point are not known.

Only a few counts were recorded for this clonotype. In DNA form, the CDR3 reads TGCGCCAGCAGCTCTGGGACAGGGGGCGAGGGAAACATTCAGTACTTC. Its protein product is CASSSGTGGEGNIQYF. The gene calls are TRBV5-1 and TRBJ2-4; 12 nucleotides align to TRBD1. The length of the CDR3 is 16 residues. V lost 3 bases to trimming and J lost 6 bases; unmatched junction nucleotides: 7. Germline CDR1 is SGHRS and CDR2 is YFSETQ.

This clonotype was found a few times. This chain joins TRBV7-9 and TRBJ1-2; D possibly corresponds to TRBD1 (5 bases). CDR3 length: 14 residues. Germline-derived CDR1 and CDR2 are SEHNR and FQNEAQ (reference sequence). V was shortened by 6 bases and J by 8 bases, with 19 bases between the two germline ends. The CDR3 nucleotides read TGTGCCAGCAGGCCAACGGGACCCCAAAAGGGCTACACCTTC. Protein: CASRPTGPQKGYTF.

This clonotype came up a few times. The chain carries TRBV6-2 or TRBV6-3 and TRBJ1-6; 8 positions agree with TRBD1. The germline gives CDR1 MNHEY, CDR2 SVGEGT. V dropped 0 bases and J dropped 10; count of bases not matched to a gene: 11. This CDR3 has 17 amino acids. The DNA of the CDR3 is TGTGCCAGCAGTTACTCGACGGATGGGACAGGCGGATCACCCCTCCACTTT. Translating gives CASSYSTDGTGGSPLHF.

This clonotype has a handful of counts. The V and J genes are TRBV20-1 and TRBJ2-3; TRBD2 agrees at 8 bases. CDR1 is DFQATT, CDR2 SNEGSKA, per germline (reference sequence). Losses at the gene ends were 5 bases for V and 4 bases for J; bases not matched to a gene: 11. The CDR3 spans 15 residues. This CDR3 is CSAGLGGGPPDTQYF. CDR3 in DNA: TGCAGTGCTGGTCTGGGCGGGGGGCCCCCAGATACGCAGTATTTT.

The sample holds a few counts of this clonotype. This chain uses TRBV29-1 with TRBJ2-1; TRBD2 agrees at 8 bases. CDR3 size: 13 residues. Trimming cost V 7 bases and J 7 bases; bases outside gene matches: 9. The V gene's germline CDR1 is SQVTM and CDR2 ANQGSEA. CDR3 coding DNA: TGCAGCGGCCACGGGGGGGCGGGAAATGAGCAGTTCTTC. Protein sequence: CSGHGGAGNEQFF.

The chain carries TRBV6-5 and TRBJ2-1; 13 nucleotides line up with TRBD2. The germline CDR1 and CDR2 sequences are MNHEY and SVGAGI. This CDR3 has 16 residues. V lost 6 bases, J lost 6 bases, and 8 bases stayed unmatched. CDR3 sequence (DNA): TGTGCCAGCAGATGGACTAGCGGGGGATTGTTCAATGAGCAGTTCTTC. It specifies CASRWTSGGLFNEQFF.

CDR3 in DNA: TGCGCCAGCAGCCAAAGGGACCAAGAGACCCAGTACTTC. Encoded protein: CASSQRDQETQYF. V usage is TRBV4-3 and J usage is TRBJ2-5; D call uncertain. Germline assignment: CDR1 LGHNA and CDR2 YSLEER. V lost 2 bases to trimming and J lost 0 bases, with 4 bases between them. CDR3 length: 13 amino acids.

The genes are TRBV20-1 and TRBJ1-2; 7 bases align to TRBD1. The CDR3 is 11 residues long. Germline loops: CDR1 DFQATT, CDR2 SNEGSKA (reference sequence). V dropped 6 bases and J dropped 4; count of bases not matched to a gene: 2. DNA for the CDR3: TGCAGTGCCGACAGGGTCTATGGCTACACCTTC. This sequence encodes CSADRVYGYTF.

This sequence joins TRBV7-9 and TRBJ1-2; D call uncertain. CDR1 and CDR2 from the germline V gene are SEHNR and FQNEAQ (reference sequence). V shed 1 base and J shed 5 bases, with 8 bases lying between them. This CDR3 has 13 residues. The CDR3 loop reads CASSLGRTYGYTF. In DNA form, the CDR3 reads TGTGCCAGCAGCTTAGGTCGGACGTATGGCTACACCTTC.

The gene calls are TRBV5-1 and TRBJ2-3; 9 nucleotides match TRBD1. The V gene end was trimmed by 4 bases and the J gene end by 5 bases; junction bases not matched to a gene: 14. This CDR3 is 17 amino acids long. CDR1 and CDR2 from the germline V gene are SGHRS and YFSETQ. The CDR3 loop is CASSRWGTGTMGDTQYF. CDR3 nucleotide sequence: TGCGCCAGCAGCCGCTGGGGGACAGGGACCATGGGAGATACGCAGTATTTT.

Ten or more counts support this clonotype. This chain uses TRBV13 with TRBJ2-7; D is possibly TRBD1 (6 bases). CDR3 length: 12 residues. Germline loops: CDR1 PRHDT, CDR2 FYEKMQ (reference sequence). V lost 4 bases and J 3 bases, leaving 7 bases between the germline ends. The CDR3 loop reads CASSSDSYEQYF. The DNA of the CDR3 is TGTGCCAGCAGCTCGGACAGCTACGAGCAGTACTTC.